This T cell receptor (beta chain) was profiled in a study of blood T cell repertoires in COVID-19. The overall study: The origin of the acute and convalescent COVID-19 samples was the United States, Italy and Spain. T cells, B-cell-depleted T cells, or PBMCs provided the cDNA or gDNA that served as material.

V was clipped by 5 bases and J by 0 bases; unmatched bases: 6. The CDR3 contains 18 residues. Germline assignment: CDR1 SGHVS and CDR2 FNYEAQ. Original handling: Reference gene primer amplification gave estimated nucleated cell counts. Assay: immunoSEQ multiplex PCR; the TCRdb copy retains only in-frame clones and omits some. V and J calls and clone size come straight from that table; D and trimming were deduced from the DNA. The table lists some 220,000 clones, 80% to 85% of them singletons. This chain uses TRBV7-6 with TRBJ2-1, with TRBD2 matching over 14 bases. The TCR comes from a woman aged 80 or over with active or convalescent COVID-19. Sequenced sample: peripheral blood. The CDR3 DNA reads TGTGCCAGCAGCGCCACCGGGACTAGCGGGAGCTCCTACAATGAGCAGTTCTTC. Encoded protein: CASSATGTSGSSYNEQFF.